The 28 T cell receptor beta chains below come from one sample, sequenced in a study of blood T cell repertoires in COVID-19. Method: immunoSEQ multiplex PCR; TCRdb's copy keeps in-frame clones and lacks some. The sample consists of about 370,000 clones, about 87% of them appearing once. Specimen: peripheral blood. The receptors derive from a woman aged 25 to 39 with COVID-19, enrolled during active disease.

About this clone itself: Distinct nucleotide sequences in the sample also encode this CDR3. The CDR3 protein is CAWSVGQGYEQYF. CDR3 DNA: TGTGCCTGGAGTGTGGGGCAGGGGTACGAGCAGTACTTC. V gene TRBV30 combines with J gene TRBJ2-7; D possibly corresponds to TRBD1 (6 bases). V lost 0 bases and J lost 4, with 10 bases in between. The germline gives CDR1 GTSNPN, CDR2 SVGIG (reference sequence). The CDR3 sequence is 13 residues long.

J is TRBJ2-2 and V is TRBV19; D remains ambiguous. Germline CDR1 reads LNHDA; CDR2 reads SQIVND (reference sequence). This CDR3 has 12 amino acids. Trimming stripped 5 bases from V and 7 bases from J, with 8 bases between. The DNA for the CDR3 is TGTGCCAGTAGTTTCAGACTCGGGGAGCTGTTTTTT. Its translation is CASSFRLGELFF.

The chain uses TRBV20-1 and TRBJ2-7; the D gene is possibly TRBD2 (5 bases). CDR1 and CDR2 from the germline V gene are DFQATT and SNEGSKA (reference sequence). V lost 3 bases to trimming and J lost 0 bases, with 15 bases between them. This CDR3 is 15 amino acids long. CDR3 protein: CSASWPDGLSYEQYF. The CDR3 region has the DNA TGCAGTGCTAGTTGGCCGGATGGACTCTCCTACGAGCAGTACTTC.

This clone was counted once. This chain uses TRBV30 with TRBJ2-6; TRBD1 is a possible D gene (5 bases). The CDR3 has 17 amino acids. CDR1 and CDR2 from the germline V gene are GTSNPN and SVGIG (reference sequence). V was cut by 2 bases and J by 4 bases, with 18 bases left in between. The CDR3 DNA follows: TGTGCCTGGAGTCCAGGGCCCCTTCTCTCCGGGGCCAACGTCCTGACTTTC. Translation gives CAWSPGPLLSGANVLTF.

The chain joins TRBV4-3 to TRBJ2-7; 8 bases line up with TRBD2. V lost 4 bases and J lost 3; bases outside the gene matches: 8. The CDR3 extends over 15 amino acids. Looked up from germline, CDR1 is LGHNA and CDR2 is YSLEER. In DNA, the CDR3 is TGCGCCAGCAGCCTGGCCACGGGGGGGCTCTACGAGCAGTACTTC. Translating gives CASSLATGGLYEQYF.

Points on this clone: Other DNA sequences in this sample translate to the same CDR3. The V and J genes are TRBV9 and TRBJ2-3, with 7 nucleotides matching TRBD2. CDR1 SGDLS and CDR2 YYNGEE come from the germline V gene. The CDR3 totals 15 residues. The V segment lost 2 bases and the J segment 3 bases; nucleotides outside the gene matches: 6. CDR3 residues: CASSVGGRSTDTQYF. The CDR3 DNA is TGTGCCAGCAGCGTCGGCGGGAGATCAACAGATACGCAGTATTTT.

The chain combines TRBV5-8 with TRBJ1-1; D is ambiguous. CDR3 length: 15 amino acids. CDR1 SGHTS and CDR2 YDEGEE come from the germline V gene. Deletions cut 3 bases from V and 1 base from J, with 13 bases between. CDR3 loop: CASSWTPGANTEAFF. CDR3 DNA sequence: TGTGCCAGCAGCTGGACGCCGGGAGCGAACACTGAAGCTTTCTTT.

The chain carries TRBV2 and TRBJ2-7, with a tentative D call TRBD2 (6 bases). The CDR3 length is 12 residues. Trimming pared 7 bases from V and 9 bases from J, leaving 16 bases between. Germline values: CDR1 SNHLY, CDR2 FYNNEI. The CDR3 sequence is CASTYDLGGQYF. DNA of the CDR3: TGTGCCAGCACTTATGACTTGGGGGGGCAGTACTTC.

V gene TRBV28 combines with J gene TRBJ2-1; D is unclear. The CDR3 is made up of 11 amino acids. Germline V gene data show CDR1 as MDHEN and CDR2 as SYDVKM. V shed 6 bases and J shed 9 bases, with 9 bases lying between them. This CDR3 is CASSPRGEQFF. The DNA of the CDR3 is TGTGCCAGCAGCCCCAGAGGTGAGCAGTTCTTC.

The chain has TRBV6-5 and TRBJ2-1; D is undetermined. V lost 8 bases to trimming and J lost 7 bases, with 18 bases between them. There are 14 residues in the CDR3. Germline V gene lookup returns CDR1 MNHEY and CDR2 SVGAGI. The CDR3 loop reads CASLLSSYGNEQFF. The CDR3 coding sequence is TGTGCCAGCCTTCTCTCGTCTTACGGGAATGAGCAGTTCTTC.

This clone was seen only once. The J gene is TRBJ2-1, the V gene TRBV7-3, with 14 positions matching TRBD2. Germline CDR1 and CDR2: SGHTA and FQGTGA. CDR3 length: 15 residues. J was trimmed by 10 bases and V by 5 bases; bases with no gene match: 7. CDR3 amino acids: CASSARTSGRWEQFF. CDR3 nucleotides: TGTGCCAGCAGCGCAAGGACTAGCGGGAGGTGGGAGCAGTTCTTC. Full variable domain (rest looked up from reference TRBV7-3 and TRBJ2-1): GAGVSQTPSNKVTEKGKYVELRCDPISGHTALYWYRQSLGQGPEFLIYFQGTGAADDSGLPNDRFFAVRPEGSVSTLKIQRTERGDSAVYLCASSARTSGRWEQFFGPGTRLTVL.

The DNA for the CDR3 is TGTGCCTGGAGTACTACAGGGGCTCAAAAGCAGTTCTTC. Translation: CAWSTTGAQKQFF. The rearrangement uses TRBV30 and TRBJ2-1; TRBD1 aligns across 7 bases. This CDR3 contains 13 residues. V lost 2 bases and J lost 11; bases outside the gene matches: 9. The germline gives CDR1 GTSNPN, CDR2 SVGIG (reference sequence).

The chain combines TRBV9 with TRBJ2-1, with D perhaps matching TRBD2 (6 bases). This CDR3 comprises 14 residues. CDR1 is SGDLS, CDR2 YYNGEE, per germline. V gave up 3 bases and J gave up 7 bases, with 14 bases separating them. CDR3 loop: CASSGRDSGNEQFF. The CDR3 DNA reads TGTGCCAGCAGCGGCCGGGACTCAGGGAATGAGCAGTTCTTC. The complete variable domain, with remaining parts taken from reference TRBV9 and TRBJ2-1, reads DSGVTQTPKHLITATGQRVTLRCSPRSGDLSVYWYQQSLDQGLQFLIQYYNGEERAKGNILERFSAQQFPDLHSELNLSSLELGDSALYFCASSGRDSGNEQFFGPGTRLTVL.

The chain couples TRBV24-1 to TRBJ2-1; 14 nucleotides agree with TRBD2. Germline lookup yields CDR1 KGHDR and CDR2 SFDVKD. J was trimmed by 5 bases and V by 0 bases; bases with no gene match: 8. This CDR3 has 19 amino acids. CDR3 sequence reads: CATSDLRVTSGRADNEQFF. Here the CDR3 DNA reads TGTGCCACCAGTGATTTGAGGGTGACTAGCGGGAGGGCAGACAATGAGCAGTTCTTC.

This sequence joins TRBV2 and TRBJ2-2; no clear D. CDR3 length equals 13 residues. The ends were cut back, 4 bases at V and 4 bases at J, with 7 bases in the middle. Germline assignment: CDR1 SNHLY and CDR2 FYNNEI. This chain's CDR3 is CASSATVTGELFF. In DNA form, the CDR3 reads TGTGCCAGCAGTGCTACCGTCACCGGGGAGCTGTTTTTT.

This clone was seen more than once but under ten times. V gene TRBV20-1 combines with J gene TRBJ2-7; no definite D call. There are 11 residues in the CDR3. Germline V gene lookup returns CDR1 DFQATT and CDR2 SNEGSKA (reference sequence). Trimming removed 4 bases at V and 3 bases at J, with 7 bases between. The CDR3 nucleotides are TGCAGTGCTACGGAGAGCTACGAGCAGTACTTC. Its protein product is CSATESYEQYF.

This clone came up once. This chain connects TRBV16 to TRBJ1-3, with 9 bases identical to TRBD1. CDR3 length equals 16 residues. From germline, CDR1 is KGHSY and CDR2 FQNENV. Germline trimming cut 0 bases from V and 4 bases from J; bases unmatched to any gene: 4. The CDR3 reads CASSQSGQGPGNTIYF. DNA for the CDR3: TGTGCCAGCAGCCAATCCGGACAGGGGCCAGGAAACACCATATATTTT.

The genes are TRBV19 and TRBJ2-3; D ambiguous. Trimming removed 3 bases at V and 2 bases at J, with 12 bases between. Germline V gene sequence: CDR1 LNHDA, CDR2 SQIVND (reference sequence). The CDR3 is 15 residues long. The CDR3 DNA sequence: TGTGCCAGTAGTATTTTAAATCGAGTCACAGATACGCAGTATTTT. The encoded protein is CASSILNRVTDTQYF.

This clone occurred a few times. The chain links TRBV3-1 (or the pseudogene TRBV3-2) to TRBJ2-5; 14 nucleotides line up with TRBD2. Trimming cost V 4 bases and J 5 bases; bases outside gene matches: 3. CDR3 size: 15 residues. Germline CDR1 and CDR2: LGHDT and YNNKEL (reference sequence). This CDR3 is CASSRTSGRHETQYF. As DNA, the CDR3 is TGTGCCAGCAGCCGGACTAGCGGGAGGCATGAGACCCAGTACTTC.

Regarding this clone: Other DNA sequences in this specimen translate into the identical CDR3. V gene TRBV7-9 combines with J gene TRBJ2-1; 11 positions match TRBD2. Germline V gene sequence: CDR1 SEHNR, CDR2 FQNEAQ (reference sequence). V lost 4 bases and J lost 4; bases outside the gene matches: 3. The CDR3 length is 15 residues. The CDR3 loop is CASSSTSGIYNEQFF. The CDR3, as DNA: TGTGCCAGCAGCTCGACTAGCGGGATATACAATGAGCAGTTCTTC. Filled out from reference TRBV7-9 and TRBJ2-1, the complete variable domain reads DTGVSQNPRHKITKRGQNVTFRCDPISEHNRLYWYRQTLGQGPEFLTYFQNEAQLEKSRLLSDRFSAERPKGSFSTLEIQRTEQGDSAMYLCASSSTSGIYNEQFFGPGTRLTVL.

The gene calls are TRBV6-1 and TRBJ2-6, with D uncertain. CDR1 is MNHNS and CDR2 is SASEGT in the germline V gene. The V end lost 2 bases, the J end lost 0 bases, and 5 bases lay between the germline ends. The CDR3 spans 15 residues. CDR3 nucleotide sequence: TGTGCCAGCAGTGAACGGGTCTCTGGGGCCAACGTCCTGACTTTC. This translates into CASSERVSGANVLTF.

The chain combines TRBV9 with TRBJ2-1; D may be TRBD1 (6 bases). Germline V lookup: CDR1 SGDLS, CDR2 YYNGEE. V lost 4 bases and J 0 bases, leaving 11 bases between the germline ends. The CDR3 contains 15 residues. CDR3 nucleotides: TGTGCCAGCAGCTCTACAGGGAGCTCCTACAATGAGCAGTTCTTC. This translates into CASSSTGSSYNEQFF.

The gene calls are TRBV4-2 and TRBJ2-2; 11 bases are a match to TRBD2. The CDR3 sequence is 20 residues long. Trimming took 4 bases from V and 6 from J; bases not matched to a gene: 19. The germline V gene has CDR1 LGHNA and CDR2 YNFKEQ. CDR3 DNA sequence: TGTGCCAGCAGCCCTAGACAGGGGGAGAGGCTAGCGGGAGGCTCCGGGGAGCTGTTTTTT. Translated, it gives CASSPRQGERLAGGSGELFF.

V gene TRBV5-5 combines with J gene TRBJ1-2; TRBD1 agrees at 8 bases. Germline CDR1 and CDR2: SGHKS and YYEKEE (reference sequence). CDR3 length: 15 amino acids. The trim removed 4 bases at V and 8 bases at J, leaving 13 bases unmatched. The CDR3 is CASSPYGQGGRGYTF. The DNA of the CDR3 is TGTGCCAGCAGCCCTTATGGACAGGGAGGTAGGGGCTACACCTTC.

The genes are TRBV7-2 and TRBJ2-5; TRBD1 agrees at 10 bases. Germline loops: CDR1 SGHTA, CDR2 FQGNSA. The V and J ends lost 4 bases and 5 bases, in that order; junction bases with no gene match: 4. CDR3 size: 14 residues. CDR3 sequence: CASSWDRGGETQYF. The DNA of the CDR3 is TGTGCCAGCAGCTGGGACAGGGGTGGTGAGACCCAGTACTTC. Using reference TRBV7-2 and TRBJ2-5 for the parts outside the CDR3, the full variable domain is GAGVSQSPSNKVTEKGKDVELRCDPISGHTALYWYRQSLGQGLEFLIYFQGNSAPDKSGLPSDRFSAERTGGSVSTLTIQRTQQEDSAVYLCASSWDRGGETQYFGPGTRLLVL.

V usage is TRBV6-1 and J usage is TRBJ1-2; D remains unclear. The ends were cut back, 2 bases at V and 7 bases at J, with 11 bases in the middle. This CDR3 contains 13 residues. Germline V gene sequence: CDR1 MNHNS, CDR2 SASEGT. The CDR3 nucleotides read TGTGCCAGCAGTGAAACAGAGACCTTTGGCTACACCTTC. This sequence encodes CASSETETFGYTF.

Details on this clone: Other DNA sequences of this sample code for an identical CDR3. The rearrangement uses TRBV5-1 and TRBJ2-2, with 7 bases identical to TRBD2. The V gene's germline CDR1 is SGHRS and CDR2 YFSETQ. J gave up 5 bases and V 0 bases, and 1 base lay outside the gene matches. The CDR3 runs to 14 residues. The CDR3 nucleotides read TGCGCCAGCAGCTTGGCCGGGGGGACCGGGGAGCTGTTTTTT. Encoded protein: CASSLAGGTGELFF.

The CDR3 region is CASSTDRSTIGYTF. The CDR3 DNA sequence: TGTGCCAGCAGTACGGACAGGTCCACTATTGGCTACACCTTC. The chain uses TRBV27 and TRBJ1-2, with 7 positions matching TRBD1. The CDR3 extends over 14 amino acids. Germline CDR1 is MNHEY and CDR2 is SMNVEV (reference sequence). V lost 5 bases and J lost 7; bases outside the gene matches: 10.